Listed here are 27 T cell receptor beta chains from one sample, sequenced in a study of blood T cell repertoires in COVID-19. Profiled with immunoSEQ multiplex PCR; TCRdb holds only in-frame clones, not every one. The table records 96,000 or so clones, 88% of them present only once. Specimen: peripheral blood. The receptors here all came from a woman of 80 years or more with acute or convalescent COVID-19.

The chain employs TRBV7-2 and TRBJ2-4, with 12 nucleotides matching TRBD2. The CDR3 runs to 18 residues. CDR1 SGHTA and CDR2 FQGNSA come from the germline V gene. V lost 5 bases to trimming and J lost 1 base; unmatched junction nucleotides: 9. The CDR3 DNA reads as TGTGCCAGCAGCGAACTAGCGGGGGGAGCCTCGGCCAAAAACATTCAGTACTTC. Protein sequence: CASSELAGGASAKNIQYF.

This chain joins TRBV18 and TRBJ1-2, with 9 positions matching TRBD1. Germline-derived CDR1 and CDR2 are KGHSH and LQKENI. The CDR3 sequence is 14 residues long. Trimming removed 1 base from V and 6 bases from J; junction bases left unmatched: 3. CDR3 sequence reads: CASSPRQGVDGYTF. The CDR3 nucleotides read TGTGCCAGCTCACCACGACAGGGGGTTGATGGCTACACCTTC.

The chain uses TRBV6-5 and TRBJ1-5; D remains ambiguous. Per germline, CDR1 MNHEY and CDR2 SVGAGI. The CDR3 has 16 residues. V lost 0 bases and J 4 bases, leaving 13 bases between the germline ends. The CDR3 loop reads CASSYSKAVGNQPQHF. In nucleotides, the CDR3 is TGTGCCAGCAGTTACTCGAAGGCGGTTGGAAATCAGCCCCAGCATTTT.

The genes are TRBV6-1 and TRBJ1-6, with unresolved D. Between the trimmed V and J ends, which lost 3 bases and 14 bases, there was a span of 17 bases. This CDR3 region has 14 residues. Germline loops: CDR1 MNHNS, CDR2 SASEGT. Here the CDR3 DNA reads TGTGCCAGCAGTGAGCGGACGGGAGTCCGGACCCTCCACTTT. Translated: CASSERTGVRTLHF.

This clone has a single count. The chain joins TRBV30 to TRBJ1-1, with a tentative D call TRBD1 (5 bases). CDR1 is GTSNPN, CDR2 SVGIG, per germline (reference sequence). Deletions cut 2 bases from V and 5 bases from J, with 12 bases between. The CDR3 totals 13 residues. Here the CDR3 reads CAWSSRAGTEAFF. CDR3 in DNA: TGTGCCTGGAGTAGCAGGGCTGGGACTGAAGCTTTCTTT.

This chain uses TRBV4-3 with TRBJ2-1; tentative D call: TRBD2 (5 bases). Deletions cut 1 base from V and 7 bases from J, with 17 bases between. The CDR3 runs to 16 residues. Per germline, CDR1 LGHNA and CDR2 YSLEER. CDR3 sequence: CASSQGVSANANEQFF. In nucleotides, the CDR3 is TGCGCCAGCAGCCAAGGGGTTAGCGCGAACGCGAATGAGCAGTTCTTC.

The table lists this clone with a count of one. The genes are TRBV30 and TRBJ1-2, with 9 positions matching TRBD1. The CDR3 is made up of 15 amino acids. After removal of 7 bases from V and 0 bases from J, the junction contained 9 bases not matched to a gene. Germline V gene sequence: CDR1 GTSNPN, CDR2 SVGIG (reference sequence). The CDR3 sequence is CASQGQGFSNYGYTF. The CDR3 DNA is TGTGCCTCCCAGGGACAGGGATTTTCTAACTATGGCTACACCTTC.

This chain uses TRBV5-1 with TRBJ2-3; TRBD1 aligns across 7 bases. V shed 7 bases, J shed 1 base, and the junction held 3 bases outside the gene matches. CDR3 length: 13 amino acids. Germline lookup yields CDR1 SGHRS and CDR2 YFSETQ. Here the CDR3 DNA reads TGCGCCAGCTACAGGGGAGGCACAGATACGCAGTATTTT. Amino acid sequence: CASYRGGTDTQYF.

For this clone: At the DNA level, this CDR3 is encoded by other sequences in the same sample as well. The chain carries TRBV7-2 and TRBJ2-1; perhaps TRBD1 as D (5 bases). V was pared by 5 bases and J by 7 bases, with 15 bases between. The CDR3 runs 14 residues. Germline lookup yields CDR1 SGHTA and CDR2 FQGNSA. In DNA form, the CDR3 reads TGTGCCAGCAGCCCCGCAGGGATCTATAATGAGCAGTTCTTC. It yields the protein CASSPAGIYNEQFF. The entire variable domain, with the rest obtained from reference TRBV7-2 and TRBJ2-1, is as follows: GAGVSQSPSNKVTEKGKDVELRCDPISGHTALYWYRQSLGQGLEFLIYFQGNSAPDKSGLPSDRFSAERTGGSVSTLTIQRTQQEDSAVYLCASSPAGIYNEQFFGPGTRLTVL.

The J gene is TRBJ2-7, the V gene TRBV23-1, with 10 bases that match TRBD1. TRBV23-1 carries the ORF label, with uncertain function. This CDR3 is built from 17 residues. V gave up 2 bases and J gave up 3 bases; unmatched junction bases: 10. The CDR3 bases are TGCGCCAGCAGTCAAATGGGGGGGGACAGGGGAGTCTACGAGCAGTACTTC. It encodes CASSQMGGDRGVYEQYF.

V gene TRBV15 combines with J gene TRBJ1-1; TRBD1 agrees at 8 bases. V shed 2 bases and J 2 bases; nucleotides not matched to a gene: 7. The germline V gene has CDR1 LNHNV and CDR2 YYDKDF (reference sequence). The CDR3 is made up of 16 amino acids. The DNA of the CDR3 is TGTGCCACCAGCAGACAACAAGGACAGGGCAACACTGAAGCTTTCTTT. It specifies CATSRQQGQGNTEAFF.

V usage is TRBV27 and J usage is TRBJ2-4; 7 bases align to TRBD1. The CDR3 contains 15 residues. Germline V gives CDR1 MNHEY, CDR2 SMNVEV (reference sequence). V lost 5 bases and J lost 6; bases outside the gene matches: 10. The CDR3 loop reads CASSPNDWDRNIQYF. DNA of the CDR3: TGTGCCAGCAGTCCCAACGATTGGGACAGAAACATTCAGTACTTC.

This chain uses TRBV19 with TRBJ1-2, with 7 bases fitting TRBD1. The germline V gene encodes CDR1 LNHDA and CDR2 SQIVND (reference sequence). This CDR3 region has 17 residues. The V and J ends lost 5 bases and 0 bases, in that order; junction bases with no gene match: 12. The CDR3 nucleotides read TGTGCCAGTAGTCCGACAGGGACTAGGCGGACTAACTATGGCTACACCTTC. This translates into CASSPTGTRRTNYGYTF.

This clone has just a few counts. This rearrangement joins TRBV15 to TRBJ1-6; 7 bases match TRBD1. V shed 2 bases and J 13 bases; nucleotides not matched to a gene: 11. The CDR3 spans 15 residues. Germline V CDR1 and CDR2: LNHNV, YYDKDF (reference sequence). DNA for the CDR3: TGTGCCACCAGCAGATCACCCGGGACAGCCATGCCCCTCCACTTT. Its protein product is CATSRSPGTAMPLHF.

The DNA for the CDR3 is TGTGCCAGCAGCCCCCGGGGGGCCGATGGCTACACCTTC. It translates to CASSPRGADGYTF. This chain joins TRBV7-9 and TRBJ1-2; TRBD1 is a possible D gene (6 bases). Trimming removed 5 bases from V and 6 bases from J, with 13 bases in between. The CDR3 loop spans 13 amino acids. Germline CDR1 SEHNR, CDR2 FQNEAQ (reference sequence).

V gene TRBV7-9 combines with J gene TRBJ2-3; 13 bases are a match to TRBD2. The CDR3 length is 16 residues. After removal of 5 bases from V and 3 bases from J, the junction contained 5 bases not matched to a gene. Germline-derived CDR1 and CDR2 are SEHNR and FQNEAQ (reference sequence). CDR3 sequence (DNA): TGTGCCAGCAGCAAGGGGACTAGCGGGGCGACAGATACGCAGTATTTT. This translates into CASSKGTSGATDTQYF.

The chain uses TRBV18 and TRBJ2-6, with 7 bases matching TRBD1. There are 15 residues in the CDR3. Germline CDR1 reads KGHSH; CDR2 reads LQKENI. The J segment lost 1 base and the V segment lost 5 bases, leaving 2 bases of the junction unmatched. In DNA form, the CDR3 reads TGTGCCAGCTCATCACAGGGGTCTGGGGCCAACGTCCTGACTTTC. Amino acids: CASSSQGSGANVLTF.

The CDR3 reads CASSLWAQGNSPLHF. In nucleotides, the CDR3 is TGTGCCAGCAGTTTATGGGCCCAGGGTAATTCACCCCTCCACTTT. The chain joins TRBV27 to TRBJ1-6, with D perhaps matching TRBD1 (5 bases). Germline V lookup: CDR1 MNHEY, CDR2 SMNVEV (reference sequence). The V gene lost 1 base and the J gene lost 6 bases, with 10 bases spanning the gap. This CDR3 comprises 15 residues.

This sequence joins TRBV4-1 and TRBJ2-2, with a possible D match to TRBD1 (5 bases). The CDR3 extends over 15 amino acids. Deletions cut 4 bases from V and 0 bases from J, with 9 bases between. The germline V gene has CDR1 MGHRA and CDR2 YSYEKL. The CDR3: CASSLRTPNTGELFF. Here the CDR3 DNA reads TGCGCCAGCAGCCTTCGGACACCGAACACCGGGGAGCTGTTTTTT.

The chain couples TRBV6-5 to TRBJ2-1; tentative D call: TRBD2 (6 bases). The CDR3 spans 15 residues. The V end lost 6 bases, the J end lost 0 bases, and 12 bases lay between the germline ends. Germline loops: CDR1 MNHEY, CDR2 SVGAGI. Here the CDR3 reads CASRRAGVSYNEQFF. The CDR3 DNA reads TGTGCCAGCAGGAGAGCGGGTGTCTCCTACAATGAGCAGTTCTTC.

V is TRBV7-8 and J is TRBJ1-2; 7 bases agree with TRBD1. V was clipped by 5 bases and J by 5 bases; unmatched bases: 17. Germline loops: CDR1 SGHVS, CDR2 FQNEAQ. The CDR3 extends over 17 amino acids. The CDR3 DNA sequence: TGTGCCAGCAGCCCCCAGGTAGTAATGGACAGGATTTATGGCTACACCTTC. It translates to CASSPQVVMDRIYGYTF. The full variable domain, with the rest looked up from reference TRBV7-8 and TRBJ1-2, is GAGVSQSPRYKVAKRGQDVALRCDPISGHVSLFWYQQALGQGPEFLTYFQNEAQLDKSGLPSDRFFAERPEGSVSTLKIQRTQQEDSAVYLCASSPQVVMDRIYGYTFGSGTRLTVV.

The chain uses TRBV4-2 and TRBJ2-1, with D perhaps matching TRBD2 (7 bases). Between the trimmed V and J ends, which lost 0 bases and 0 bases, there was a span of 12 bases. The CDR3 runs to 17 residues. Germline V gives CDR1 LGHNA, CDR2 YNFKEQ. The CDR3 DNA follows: TGTGCCAGCAGCCAAGACGGGGGCGGGAGCTCCTACAATGAGCAGTTCTTC. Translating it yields CASSQDGGGSSYNEQFF.

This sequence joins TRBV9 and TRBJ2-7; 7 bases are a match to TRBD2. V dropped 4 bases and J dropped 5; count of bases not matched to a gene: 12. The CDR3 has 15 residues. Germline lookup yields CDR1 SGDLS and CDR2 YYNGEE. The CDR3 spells CASSPPSGTSDEQYF. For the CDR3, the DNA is TGTGCCAGCAGCCCTCCAAGCGGGACTTCCGACGAGCAGTACTTC.

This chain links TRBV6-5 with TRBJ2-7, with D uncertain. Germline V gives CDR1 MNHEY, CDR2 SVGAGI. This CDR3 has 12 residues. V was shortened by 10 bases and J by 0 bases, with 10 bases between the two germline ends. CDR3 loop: CATYSSSYEQYF. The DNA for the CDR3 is TGTGCCACCTACAGCTCCTCCTACGAGCAGTACTTC.

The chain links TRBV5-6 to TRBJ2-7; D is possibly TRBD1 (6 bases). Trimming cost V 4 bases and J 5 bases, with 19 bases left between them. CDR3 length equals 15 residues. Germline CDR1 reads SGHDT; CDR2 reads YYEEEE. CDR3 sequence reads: CASSRGQNLLHEQYF. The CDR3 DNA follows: TGTGCCAGCAGCCGTGGACAGAATCTGCTCCACGAGCAGTACTTC.

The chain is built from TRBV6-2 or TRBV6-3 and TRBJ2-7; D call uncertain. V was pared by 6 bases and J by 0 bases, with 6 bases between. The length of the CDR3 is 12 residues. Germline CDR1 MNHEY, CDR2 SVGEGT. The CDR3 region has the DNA TGTGCCAGCAGCTCCGTCTCCTACGAGCAGTACTTC. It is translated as CASSSVSYEQYF.

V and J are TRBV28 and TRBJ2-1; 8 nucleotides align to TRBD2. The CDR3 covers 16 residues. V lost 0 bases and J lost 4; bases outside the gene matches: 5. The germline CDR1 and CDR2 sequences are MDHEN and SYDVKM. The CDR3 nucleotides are TGTGCCAGCAGTTTATGGGTGGTAGCGGGATACAATGAGCAGTTCTTC. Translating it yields CASSLWVVAGYNEQFF.